This is a list of T cell receptor beta chains from one sample in a study of blood T cell repertoires in COVID-19. Using immunoSEQ multiplex PCR, the repertoire was profiled, and TCRdb retains in-frame clones only, with some absent. Of over 200,000 clones listed, around 84% are singletons. Sequenced: peripheral blood. Receptors originate from a man in his forties who had recovered from COVID-19. The CDR3 runs from the conserved cysteine through the conserved F or W. D genes are given only for firm matches. The size field is filled for only some rows; it gives once, few, many or a size class.

cdr3_length j_call v_call d_call clone_size cdr3_nt cdr3_aa
16 TRBJ2-1 TRBV4-3 TRBD1 many TGCGCCAGCAGCCAAGTTCAGGACAGGGCGTACAATGAGCAGTTCTTC CASSQVQDRAYNEQFF
14 TRBJ2-1 TRBV2 TRBD2 NA TGTGCCAGCAAGGAACTAGCGGTATACAATGAGCAGTTCTTC CASKELAVYNEQFF
15 TRBJ1-2 TRBV7-9 TRBD1 once TGTGCCAGCAGCTTAGCTGGGACAGAGAACTATGGCTACACCTTC CASSLAGTENYGYTF
18 TRBJ1-4 TRBV15 NA once TGTGCCACCAGCAGGATGATGGGGGCCGCCCCGGCTGGGGAAAAACTGTTTTTT CATSRMMGAAPAGEKLFF
13 TRBJ2-1 TRBV2 NA NA TGTGCCAGCAGGGTGGACAGCCGAGGGGCATTAATCTTC CASRVDSRGALIF
15 TRBJ1-3 TRBV6-5 TRBD1 NA TGTGCCAGCAGCCGCGGGACAGACTCTGGAAACACCATATATTTT CASSRGTDSGNTIYF
12 TRBJ1-2 TRBV30 NA NA TGTGCCTGGAGGTGGGGGCTGCATGGCTACACCTTC CAWRWGLHGYTF
11 TRBJ1-2 TRBV19 NA NA TGTGTCACCGGGACGCAACTAGCCTACACCTTC CVTGTQLAYTF
13 TRBJ1-2 TRBV7-2 NA NA TGTGCCAGCAGCTTAGGAACTACCTATGGCTACACCTTC CASSLGTTYGYTF
13 TRBJ1-1 TRBV4-3 NA NA TGCGCCAGCAGCCAAGAGGCTTACACTGAAGCTTTCTTT CASSQEAYTEAFF
16 TRBJ2-3 TRBV2 TRBD1 many TGTGCCAGCGCCTACCGGGACAGGGGTTTTTCAGATACGCAGTATTTT CASAYRDRGFSDTQYF
16 TRBJ1-1 TRBV6-5 TRBD1 NA TGTGCCAGCAGTTACTCCACAGGGGGGATGAACACTGAAGCTTTCTTT CASSYSTGGMNTEAFF
13 TRBJ2-5 TRBV2 TRBD1 once TGTGCCAGCAGCAACAGGGGGCAGGAGACCCAGTACTTC CASSNRGQETQYF
18 TRBJ2-3 TRBV21-1 NA many TGTGCCAGCAGCAAAGCGTCTGGGGTCCGGTGGAGGACAGATACGCAGTATTTT CASSKASGVRWRTDTQYF
14 TRBJ2-6 TRBV30 NA once TGTGCCTGGAAGTACAGGCCTGGGGCCAACGTCCTGACTTTC CAWKYRPGANVLTF
15 TRBJ2-5 TRBV15 TRBD1 NA TGTGCCACCAAGGACAGGGGGGACCAACAAGAGACCCAGTACTTC CATKDRGDQQETQYF
16 TRBJ2-2 TRBV7-2 NA few TGTGCCAGCAGACAAAGAGCGACCCGGGACACCGGGGAGCTGTTTTTT CASRQRATRDTGELFF
14 TRBJ2-7 TRBV15 TRBD1 NA TGTGCCACCAGCAGCCGGGACAGGGTGGGCGAGCAGTACTTC CATSSRDRVGEQYF
18 TRBJ2-3 TRBV7-9 TRBD2 NA TGTGCCAGCAGCTTAGGTCTAGCGGGGGACTCACGCACAGATACGCAGTATTTT CASSLGLAGDSRTDTQYF
17 TRBJ2-1 TRBV4-1 TRBD2 NA TGCGCCAGCAGCCCCCAGAGGGCGGGGGGGCCTTTTAATGAGCAGTTCTTC CASSPQRAGGPFNEQFF
15 TRBJ2-1 TRBV7-2 TRBD2 many TGTGCCAGCAGCTTATCGGGAGGGCCTTACGGTGAGCAGTTCTTC CASSLSGGPYGEQFF
18 TRBJ2-2 TRBV29-1 TRBD2 NA TGCAGCGTCGCGGGGGACGGGATCCGGGACTTCAACACCGGGGAGCTGTTTTTT CSVAGDGIRDFNTGELFF
15 TRBJ1-4 TRBV6-5 TRBD1 NA TGTGCCAGCAGTAGACAGGGGCCAACTAATGAAAAACTGTTTTTT CASSRQGPTNEKLFF
16 TRBJ1-4 TRBV7-9 TRBD1 NA TGTGCCAGCAGCTTCGGTAGGAGGGGGCAAGGAGAAAAACTGTTTTTT CASSFGRRGQGEKLFF
16 TRBJ2-7 TRBV5-1 TRBD2 NA TGCGCCAGCAGCTTGGCTAGCGGGGTGAGCTCCTACGAGCAGTACTTC CASSLASGVSSYEQYF
15 TRBJ1-1 TRBV18 NA NA TGTGCCAGCTCACCACCGCAGGGCTTGAACACTGAAGCTTTCTTT CASSPPQGLNTEAFF
16 TRBJ1-2 TRBV7-9 NA NA TGTGCCAGCAGCCCAACCGGGTACCCAGCTAACTATGGCTACACCTTC CASSPTGYPANYGYTF
13 TRBJ1-2 TRBV12-3/TRBV12-4 NA few TGTGCCAGCAGTTTAGCGCCGGGTGATGGCTACACCTTC CASSLAPGDGYTF
15 TRBJ2-6 TRBV18 TRBD1 NA TGTGCCAGCTCACCTCGGGACAGGGAGGCCAACGTCCTGACTTTC CASSPRDREANVLTF
13 TRBJ1-5 TRBV10-1 NA NA TGCGCCAGCAGCGCGGATCGGAATCAGCCCCAGCATTTT CASSADRNQPQHF
15 TRBJ2-5 TRBV28 NA NA TGTGCCAGCAGTATGGCTAGTGGAGTATGGGAGACCCAGTACTTC CASSMASGVWETQYF
14 TRBJ1-1 TRBV7-9 NA NA TGTGCCAGCCACTTAGACGGGGGAGCGACCGAAGCTTTCTTT CASHLDGGATEAFF
11 TRBJ2-7 TRBV20-1 NA few TGCAGTGCTAGGGCTTCTTACGAGCAGTACTTC CSARASYEQYF
16 TRBJ2-5 TRBV5-1 NA few TGCGCCAGCAGCTTTGGGGCGGCTGGATCCGGAGAGACCCAGTACTTC CASSFGAAGSGETQYF
16 TRBJ2-1 TRBV5-1 TRBD2 NA TGCGCCAGCAGCTTGTCAGCGGGAGGGCCGGACAATGAGCAGTTCTTC CASSLSAGGPDNEQFF
17 TRBJ1-2 TRBV5-6 NA NA TGTGCCAGCAGCTTGGTTAGGGGACAAGGTTTTAACTATGGCTACACCTTC CASSLVRGQGFNYGYTF
14 TRBJ2-5 TRBV2 NA NA TGTGCCAGCAGGTATCTCGGAGCACAAGAGACCCAGTACTTC CASRYLGAQETQYF
18 TRBJ1-2 TRBV21-1 NA NA TGTGCCAGCAGCATTGTCCGGGGGACAGGGATAGATTATTGTGGCTACACCTTC CASSIVRGTGIDYCGYTF
14 TRBJ1-5 TRBV4-1 NA NA TGCGCCAGCAGCCAAGTAGGAGGCAATCAGCCCCAGCATTTT CASSQVGGNQPQHF
15 TRBJ2-7 TRBV6-2/TRBV6-3 TRBD1 NA TGTGCCAGCAGCCCAACTGTGGCAGGGGGCTACGAGCAGTACTTC CASSPTVAGGYEQYF
14 TRBJ1-2 TRBV7-8 NA once TGTGCCAGCAGTCCCCGGGCGGGGATCTATGGCTACACCTTC CASSPRAGIYGYTF
11 TRBJ2-1 TRBV7-2 NA NA TGTGCCAGCAGCTTATTCGACAGTTGGGTCTTC CASSLFDSWVF
15 TRBJ1-2 TRBV14 NA NA TGTGCCAGCAGCCAGGACGCAGGGAATAACTATGGCTACACCTTC CASSQDAGNNYGYTF